A selection of T cell receptor beta chains follows, all from one sample in a study of blood T cell repertoires in COVID-19. Profiling relied on immunoSEQ multiplex PCR, and the TCRdb table lists in-frame clones only, not all of them. The sample has a few hundred thousand clones, roughly 80% seen once; the top ten hold about 4.9%. The material sequenced was PBMCs or T cells enriched from blood (not recorded which). These receptor sequences come from a woman aged 50 to 60 who had recovered from COVID-19. Both conserved end residues are part of each CDR3. D genes are given only for firm matches. Rows may omit the clone size; those that give it use once, few, many or a size class.

D,J,length,V,size,DNA,CDR3
-,TRBJ1-5,15,TRBV19,-,TGTGCCAGTAGTATATTTGGGGGGGTAAATCAGCCCCAGCATTTT,CASSIFGGVNQPQHF
-,TRBJ2-6,15,TRBV5-4,-,TGTGCCAGCAGCTTAAGGGGGACCTGGGCCAACGTCCTGACTTTC,CASSLRGTWANVLTF
-,TRBJ1-6,14,TRBV7-2,-,TGTGCCAGCAGCTTAGTAACAGCAAATTCACCCCTCCACTTT,CASSLVTANSPLHF
-,TRBJ1-1,17,TRBV25-1,-,TGTGCCAGCAGTGAATCAACAGGGCGCGAGGCGGGCACTGAAGCTTTCTTT,CASSESTGREAGTEAFF
TRBD1,TRBJ1-6,14,TRBV7-2,-,TGTGCCAGCAGCGCAGGGGGCGCGGGTTCACCCCTCCACTTT,CASSAGGAGSPLHF
-,TRBJ2-7,14,TRBV7-2,-,TGTGCCAGCAGTCGCGAGACAGGCTCCTACGAGCAGTACTTC,CASSRETGSYEQYF
TRBD2,TRBJ2-2,16,TRBV5-1,-,TGCGCCAGCAGCTCCAGCGGGGGGGCTAGCACCGGGGAGCTGTTTTTT,CASSSSGGASTGELFF
TRBD1,TRBJ1-3,14,TRBV6-5,-,TGTGCCAGCAGAACAGGGGACTCTGGAAACACCATATATTTT,CASRTGDSGNTIYF
-,TRBJ2-1,13,TRBV9,-,-,CASSVGGGTKKFF
TRBD2,TRBJ2-1,16,TRBV27,-,TGTGCCAGCAGTACCCGACTAGCGGGAACCTACAATGAGCAGTTCTTC,CASSTRLAGTYNEQFF
TRBD2,TRBJ2-5,15,TRBV12-5,once,TGTGCTAGTGGTCTAACAAGCGGGGGAGTGGAGACCCAGTACTTC,CASGLTSGGVETQYF
-,TRBJ1-4,16,TRBV6-5,-,TGTGCCAGCAGTTACAGGCCCGGGGGTCCCGGGGAAAAACTGTTTTTT,CASSYRPGGPGEKLFF
-,TRBJ1-5,16,TRBV19,-,TGTGCCAGCCGGGGGGGCGGGACTCATAGCAATCAGCCCCAGCATTTT,CASRGGGTHSNQPQHF
TRBD2,TRBJ2-1,16,TRBV4-3,-,TGCGCCAGCAGCCGCACTAGCGGGGGGATTTACAATGAGCAGTTCTTC,CASSRTSGGIYNEQFF
TRBD2,TRBJ2-1,18,TRBV15,-,TGTGCCACCAGCAGAGATCGGTCCGGGGCGGGAGGAATCGGTGAGCAGTTCTTC,CATSRDRSGAGGIGEQFF
-,TRBJ2-2,17,TRBV21-1,-,TGTGCCAGCAGAGAGGTTGGGGGACAGGGAAACACCGGGGAGCTGTTTTTT,CASREVGGQGNTGELFF
TRBD1,TRBJ1-1,16,TRBV7-9,-,TGTGCCAGCAGCTTAGTCGCGGGACAGGGGGGGACTGAAGCTTTCTTT,CASSLVAGQGGTEAFF
-,TRBJ1-2,16,TRBV2,-,TGTGCCAGCAGTGAAGCGAGGCGGCTTTCTAACTATGGCTACACCTTC,CASSEARRLSNYGYTF
TRBD2,TRBJ2-1,15,TRBV11-2,-,TGTGCCAGCAGCTCCCCGGGACTAGGTCACAATGAGCAGTTCTTC,CASSSPGLGHNEQFF
-,TRBJ1-1,12,TRBV11-3,-,TGTGCCAGCAGCTTCTCGGGGACTGAAGCTTTCTTT,CASSFSGTEAFF
-,TRBJ2-5,14,TRBV2,-,TGTGCCAGCAGAGGCTTCCAGGCGAGAGAGACCCAGTACTTC,CASRGFQARETQYF
TRBD1,TRBJ2-1,14,TRBV29-1,once,TGCAGCCACCCGGGACAGGACTTCTACAATGAGCAGTTCTTC,CSHPGQDFYNEQFF
-,TRBJ2-7,15,TRBV27,-,TGTGCCAGCAGTTTAGGGGGGTTGGGGGGCTACGAGCAGTACTTC,CASSLGGLGGYEQYF
-,TRBJ1-3,14,TRBV14,-,TGTGCCAGCAGCCAAGGCCGGGGAGGGTACACCATATATTTT,CASSQGRGGYTIYF
-,TRBJ1-6,18,TRBV19,-,TGTGCCAGTACGGACACCCGAAGGGGCAGCTCCTATAATTCACCCCTCCACTTT,CASTDTRRGSSYNSPLHF
-,TRBJ1-1,12,TRBV19,-,TGTGCCAGTAGTGTTATGAACACTGAAGCTTTCTTT,CASSVMNTEAFF
TRBD2,TRBJ2-2,11,TRBV20-1,once,TGCAGTGCCGCAGTACCGGGGGGGCTGTTTTTT,CSAAVPGGLFF
TRBD2,TRBJ2-1,15,TRBV2,-,TGTGCCAGCAGTAGACTAGCGGTGGATTATGGTGAGCAGTTCTTC,CASSRLAVDYGEQFF
-,TRBJ1-2,13,TRBV19,-,TGTGCCAGTAGTATGAGAGAAAACCATGGCTACACCTTC,CASSMRENHGYTF